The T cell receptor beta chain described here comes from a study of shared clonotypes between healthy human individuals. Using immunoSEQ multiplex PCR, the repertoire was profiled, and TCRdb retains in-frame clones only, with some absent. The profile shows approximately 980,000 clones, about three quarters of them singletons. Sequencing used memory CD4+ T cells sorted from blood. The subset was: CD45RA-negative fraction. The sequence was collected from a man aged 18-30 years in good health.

The CDR3: CASSLDTGQQFF. The CDR3 DNA reads TGCGCCAGCAGCTTGGATACAGGCCAGCAGTTCTTC. The chain uses TRBV5-1 and TRBJ2-1; D might be TRBD1 (5 bases). The germline CDR1 and CDR2 sequences are SGHRS and YFSETQ. The V gene lost 0 bases and the J gene lost 11 bases, with 9 bases spanning the gap. The CDR3 runs to 12 residues.